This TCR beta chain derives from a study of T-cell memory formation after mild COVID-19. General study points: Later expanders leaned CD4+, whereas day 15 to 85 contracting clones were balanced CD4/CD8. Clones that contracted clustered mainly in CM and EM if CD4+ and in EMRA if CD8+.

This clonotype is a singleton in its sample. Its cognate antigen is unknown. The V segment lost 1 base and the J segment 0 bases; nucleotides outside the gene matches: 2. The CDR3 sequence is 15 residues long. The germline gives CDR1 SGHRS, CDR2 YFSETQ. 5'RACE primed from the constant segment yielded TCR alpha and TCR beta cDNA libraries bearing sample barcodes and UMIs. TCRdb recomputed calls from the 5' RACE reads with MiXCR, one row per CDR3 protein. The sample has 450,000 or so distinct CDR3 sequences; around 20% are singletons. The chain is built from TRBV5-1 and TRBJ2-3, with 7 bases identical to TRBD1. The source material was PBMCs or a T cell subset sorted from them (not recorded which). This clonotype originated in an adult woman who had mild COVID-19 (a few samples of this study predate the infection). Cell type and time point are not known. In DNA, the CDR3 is TGCGCCAGCAGCTTGCAGGGACAGAGCACAGATACGCAGTATTTT. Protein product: CASSLQGQSTDTQYF.